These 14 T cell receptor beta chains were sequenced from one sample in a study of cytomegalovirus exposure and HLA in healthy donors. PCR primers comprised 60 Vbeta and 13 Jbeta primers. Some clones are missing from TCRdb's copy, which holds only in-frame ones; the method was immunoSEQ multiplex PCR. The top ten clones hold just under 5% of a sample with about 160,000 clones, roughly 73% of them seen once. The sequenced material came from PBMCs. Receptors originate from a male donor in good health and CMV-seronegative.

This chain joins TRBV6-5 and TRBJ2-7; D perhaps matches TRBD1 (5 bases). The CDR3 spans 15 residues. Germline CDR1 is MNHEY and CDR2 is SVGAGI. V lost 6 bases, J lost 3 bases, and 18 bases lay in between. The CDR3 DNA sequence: TGTGCCAGCAGCAGTCAGGGCGCCCCTTACTACGAGCAGTACTTC. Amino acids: CASSSQGAPYYEQYF.

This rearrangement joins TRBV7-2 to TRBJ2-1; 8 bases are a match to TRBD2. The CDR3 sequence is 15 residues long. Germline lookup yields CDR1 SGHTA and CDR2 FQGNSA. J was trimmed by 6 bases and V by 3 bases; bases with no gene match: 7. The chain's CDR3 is CASSFGGGRFNEQFF. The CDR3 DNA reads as TGTGCCAGCAGCTTCGGAGGCGGGAGGTTCAATGAGCAGTTCTTC.

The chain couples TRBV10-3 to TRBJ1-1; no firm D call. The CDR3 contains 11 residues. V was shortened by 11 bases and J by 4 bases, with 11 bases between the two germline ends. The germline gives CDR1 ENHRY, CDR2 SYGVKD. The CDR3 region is CAGGESTEAFF. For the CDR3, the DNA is TGTGCCGGAGGAGAGAGCACTGAAGCTTTCTTT.

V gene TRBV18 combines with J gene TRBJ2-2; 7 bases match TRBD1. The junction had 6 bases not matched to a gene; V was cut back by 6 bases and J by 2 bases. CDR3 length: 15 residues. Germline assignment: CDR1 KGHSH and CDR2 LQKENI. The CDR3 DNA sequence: TGTGCCAGCTCCCCCGGGACAGCAAACACCGGGGAGCTGTTTTTT. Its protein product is CASSPGTANTGELFF.

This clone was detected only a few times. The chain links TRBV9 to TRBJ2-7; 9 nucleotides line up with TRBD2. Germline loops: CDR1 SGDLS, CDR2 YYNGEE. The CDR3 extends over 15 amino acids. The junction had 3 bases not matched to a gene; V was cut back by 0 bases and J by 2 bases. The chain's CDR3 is CASSVAAGGPYEQYF. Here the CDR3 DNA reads TGTGCCAGCAGCGTAGCGGCGGGAGGGCCCTACGAGCAGTACTTC. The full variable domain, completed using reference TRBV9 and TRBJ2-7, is DSGVTQTPKHLITATGQRVTLRCSPRSGDLSVYWYQQSLDQGLQFLIQYYNGEERAKGNILERFSAQQFPDLHSELNLSSLELGDSALYFCASSVAAGGPYEQYFGPGTRLTVT.

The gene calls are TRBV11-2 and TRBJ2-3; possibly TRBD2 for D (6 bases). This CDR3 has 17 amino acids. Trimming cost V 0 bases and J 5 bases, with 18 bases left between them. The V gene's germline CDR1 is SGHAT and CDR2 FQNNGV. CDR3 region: CASSLDSVSGRRDTQYF. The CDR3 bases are TGTGCCAGCAGCTTAGATAGTGTTAGCGGAAGGCGAGATACGCAGTATTTT.

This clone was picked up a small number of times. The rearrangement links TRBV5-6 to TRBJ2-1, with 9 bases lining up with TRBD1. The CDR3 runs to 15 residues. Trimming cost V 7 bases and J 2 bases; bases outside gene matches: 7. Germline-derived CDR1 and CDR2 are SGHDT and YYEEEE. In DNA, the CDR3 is TGTGCCAGCTCAGGACAGGGGTTTGCCTACAATGAGCAGTTCTTC. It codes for CASSGQGFAYNEQFF. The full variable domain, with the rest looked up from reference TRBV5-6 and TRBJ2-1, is DAGVTQSPTHLIKTRGQQVTLRCSPKSGHDTVSWYQQALGQGPQFIFQYYEEEERQRGNFPDRFSGHQFPNYSSELNVNALLLGDSALYLCASSGQGFAYNEQFFGPGTRLTVL.

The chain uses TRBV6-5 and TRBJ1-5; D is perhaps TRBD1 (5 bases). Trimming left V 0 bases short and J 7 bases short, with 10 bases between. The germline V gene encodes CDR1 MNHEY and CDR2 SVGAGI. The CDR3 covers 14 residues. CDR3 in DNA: TGTGCCAGCAGTTACTCAGGCAGGGTGCAGCCCCAGCATTTT. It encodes CASSYSGRVQPQHF.

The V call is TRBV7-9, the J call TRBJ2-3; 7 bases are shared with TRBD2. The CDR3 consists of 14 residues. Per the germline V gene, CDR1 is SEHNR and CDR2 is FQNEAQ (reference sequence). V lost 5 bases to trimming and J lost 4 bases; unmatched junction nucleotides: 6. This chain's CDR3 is CASSPRTSSDTQYF. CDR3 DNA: TGTGCCAGCAGCCCTAGGACTAGTTCAGATACGCAGTATTTT.

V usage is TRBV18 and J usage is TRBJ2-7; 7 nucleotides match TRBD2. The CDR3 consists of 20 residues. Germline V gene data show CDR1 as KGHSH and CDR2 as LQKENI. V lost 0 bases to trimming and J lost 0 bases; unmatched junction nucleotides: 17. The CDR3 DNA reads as TGTGCCAGCTCACCACCGAACCCAGCGGGGTCGGATGTGCTCTCCTACGAGCAGTACTTC. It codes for CASSPPNPAGSDVLSYEQYF.

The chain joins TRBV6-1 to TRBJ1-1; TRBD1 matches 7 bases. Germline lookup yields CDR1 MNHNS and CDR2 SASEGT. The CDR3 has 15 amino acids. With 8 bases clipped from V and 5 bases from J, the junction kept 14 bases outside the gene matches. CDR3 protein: CASVERGPGWTEAFF. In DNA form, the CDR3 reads TGTGCCAGCGTAGAAAGGGGGCCGGGTTGGACTGAAGCTTTCTTT.

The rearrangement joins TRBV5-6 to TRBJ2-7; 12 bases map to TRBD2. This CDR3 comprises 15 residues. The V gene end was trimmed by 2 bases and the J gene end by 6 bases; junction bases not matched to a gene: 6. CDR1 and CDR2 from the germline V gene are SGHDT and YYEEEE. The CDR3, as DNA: TGTGCCAGCAGCTTAACTAGCGGGGGGACGCCCGAGCAGTACTTC. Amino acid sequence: CASSLTSGGTPEQYF.

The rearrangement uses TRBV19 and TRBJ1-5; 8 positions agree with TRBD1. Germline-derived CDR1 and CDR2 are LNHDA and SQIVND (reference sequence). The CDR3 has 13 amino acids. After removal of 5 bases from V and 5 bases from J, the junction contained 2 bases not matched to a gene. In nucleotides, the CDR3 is TGTGCCAGTAGTGGACAGGGCTATCAGCCCCAGCATTTT. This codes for CASSGQGYQPQHF.

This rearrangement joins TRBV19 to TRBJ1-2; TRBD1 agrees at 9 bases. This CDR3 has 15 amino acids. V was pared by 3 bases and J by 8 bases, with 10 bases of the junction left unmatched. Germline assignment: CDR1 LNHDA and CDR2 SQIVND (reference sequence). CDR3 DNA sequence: TGTGCCAGTAGTATGAATCGGGACAGGGCCTGGGGCTACACCTTC. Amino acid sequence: CASSMNRDRAWGYTF.